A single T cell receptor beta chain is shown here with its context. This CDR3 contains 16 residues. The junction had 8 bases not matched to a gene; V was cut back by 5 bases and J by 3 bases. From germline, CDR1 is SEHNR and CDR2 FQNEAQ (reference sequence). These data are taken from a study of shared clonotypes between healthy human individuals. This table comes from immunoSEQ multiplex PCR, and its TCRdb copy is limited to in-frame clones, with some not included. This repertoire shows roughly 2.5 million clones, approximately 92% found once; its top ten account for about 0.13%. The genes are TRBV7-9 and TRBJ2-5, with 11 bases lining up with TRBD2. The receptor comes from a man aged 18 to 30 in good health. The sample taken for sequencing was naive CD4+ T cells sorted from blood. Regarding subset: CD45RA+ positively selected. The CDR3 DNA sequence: TGTGCCAGCAGCCGCGATAGCGGGGGGGAGGAAGAGACCCAGTACTTC. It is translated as CASSRDSGGEEETQYF.